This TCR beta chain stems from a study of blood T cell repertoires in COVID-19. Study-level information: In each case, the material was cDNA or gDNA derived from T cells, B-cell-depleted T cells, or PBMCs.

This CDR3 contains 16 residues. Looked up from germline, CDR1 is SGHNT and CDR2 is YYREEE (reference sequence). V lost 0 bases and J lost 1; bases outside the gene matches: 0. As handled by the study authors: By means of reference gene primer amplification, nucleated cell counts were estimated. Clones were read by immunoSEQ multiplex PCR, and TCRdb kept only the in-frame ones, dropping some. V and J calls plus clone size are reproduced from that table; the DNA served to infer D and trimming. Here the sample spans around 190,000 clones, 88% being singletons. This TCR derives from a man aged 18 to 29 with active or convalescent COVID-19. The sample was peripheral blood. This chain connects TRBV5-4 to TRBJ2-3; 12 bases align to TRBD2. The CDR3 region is CASSLGLAGGTDTQYF. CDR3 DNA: TGTGCCAGCAGCTTGGGACTAGCGGGGGGCACAGATACGCAGTATTTT.